These T cell receptor beta chains were read from a single sample in a study of identical twins. TCRdb independently ran MiXCR on the 5' RACE reads; one entry per CDR3 protein. This table holds 500,000 to 550,000 distinct CDR3 sequences, less than 25% found once. Separately, the same data were catalogued under a study of T cells expressing NK-cell markers.

Material: CD4+ T cells sorted from blood. These receptor sequences come from a woman aged 18-35 years in good health. Each CDR3 is given with its conserved first and last residue. The order of the fields is CDR3 DNA, CDR3 protein, clone size, V gene, D gene, J gene. D genes are given only for firm matches. Not all rows give a size; the values are once, few, many and, for expanded clones, a class.

TGTGCCAGCAGTTACTCAGGGCGTTGGGGCACTGAAGCTTTCTTT CASSYSGRWGTEAFF few TRBV27 . TRBJ1-1
TGTGCCAGCAGTTTTTGGGGGAGCACAGATACGCAGTATTTT CASSFWGSTDTQYF . TRBV12-3/TRBV12-4 . TRBJ2-3
TGCGCCAGCAGCCCCGGGACAGGGGATAAGCAGTACTTC CASSPGTGDKQYF . TRBV5-1 TRBD1 TRBJ2-7
TGTGCCAGCGGGACAGCTCACTACGAGCAGTACTTC CASGTAHYEQYF . TRBV25-1 TRBD1 TRBJ2-7
TGCGCCAGCAGCCTCCGGCCGGGTCCCTACGAGCAGTACTTC CASSLRPGPYEQYF few TRBV4-3 . TRBJ2-7
TGCGCCAGCAGCTTGGGGGACAGGGGCTTCTCTGGGGCCAACGTCCTGACTTTC CASSLGDRGFSGANVLTF . TRBV5-1 TRBD1 TRBJ2-6
TGTGCCAGCAGGGGGCCCGAAGAGACCCAGTACTTC CASRGPEETQYF few TRBV12-3/TRBV12-4 . TRBJ2-5
TGCGCCAGCAGCATCCGGGACACGGAACAGTACTTC CASSIRDTEQYF few TRBV5-1 . TRBJ2-7
TGTGCCAGCAGCTCGGAGAACTACGAGCAGTACTTC CASSSENYEQYF . TRBV7-9 . TRBJ2-7
TGTGCCAGCAGCTTAGCGCCCGGGACAGGGAAGAGGGATACGCAGTATTTT CASSLAPGTGKRDTQYF . TRBV11-1 TRBD1 TRBJ2-3
TGCAGTGCTAGCCCGGCGACTAGCCCTTACAATGAGCAGTTCTTC CSASPATSPYNEQFF few TRBV20-1 TRBD2 TRBJ2-1
TGCAGTGGGACCGGGACTAGGTGGAATGAGCAGTTCTTC CSGTGTRWNEQFF many TRBV20-1 TRBD2 TRBJ2-1
TGTGCCAGCAGTGGAGGGAACACAGATACGCAGTATTTT CASSGGNTDTQYF many TRBV6-4 . TRBJ2-3
TGTGCCAGCAGTAAGGACATCCCGAGCTCCTACGAGCAGTACTTC CASSKDIPSSYEQYF few TRBV7-9 . TRBJ2-7
TGTGCCAGCAGCCCATCGGGGACGAGGAACGAGCAGTACTTC CASSPSGTRNEQYF . TRBV6-2/TRBV6-3 . TRBJ2-7
TGTGCCAGCAGTTCGACAGTGGAGGTCGAAGGCTACACCTTC CASSSTVEVEGYTF . TRBV12-3/TRBV12-4 . TRBJ1-2
TGCAGTGCTAGACCGGGACACGACTCTGGAAACACCATATATTTT CSARPGHDSGNTIYF . TRBV20-1 . TRBJ1-3
TGTGCCAGCAGTTTAACAAACCCGGGACTAGCGGGGAGTAATGAGCAGTTCTTC CASSLTNPGLAGSNEQFF few TRBV27 TRBD2 TRBJ2-1
TGCAGTGCCCCTAGGGGAAGTGGCTACGAGCAGTACTTC CSAPRGSGYEQYF few TRBV20-1 . TRBJ2-7
TGCAGTGCTCTCCCGGCCTCTGGAAACACCATATATTTT CSALPASGNTIYF . TRBV20-1 . TRBJ1-3
TGCGCCAGCACACCGGGACACCTGAACACCGGGGAGCTGTTTTTT CASTPGHLNTGELFF . TRBV10-2 . TRBJ2-2
TGCAGCGTTCTGATCGCGACTGAAGCTTTCTTT CSVLIATEAFF . TRBV29-1 . TRBJ1-1
TGCAGTGCTAGCCGGACAGGGAAGGACGAGCAGTACTTC CSASRTGKDEQYF . TRBV20-1 TRBD1 TRBJ2-7
TGTGCCACCACGGACTCCCACAATGAGCAGTTCTTC CATTDSHNEQFF . TRBV24-1 . TRBJ2-1
TGTGCCAGCAGTTCCCCGAGGGGAAGTATGGACTCCCTTGATGAGCAGTTCTTC CASSSPRGSMDSLDEQFF . TRBV12-3/TRBV12-4 . TRBJ2-1
TGTGCCAGCATTGAAGGCAGGGGCGGCACCGGGGAGCTGTTTTTT CASIEGRGGTGELFF once TRBV27 . TRBJ2-2
TGCAGTCCCCTGGGCTCCTACAATGAGCAGTTCTTC CSPLGSYNEQFF few TRBV20-1 . TRBJ2-1
TGCGCCAGCTGCCACGGGACGGAGAGGATCGCTGAAGCTTTCTTT CASCHGTERIAEAFF . TRBV10-2 . TRBJ1-1
TGCAGTGCTATGAGTACGGGGGGGATTTACAATGAGCAGTTCTTC CSAMSTGGIYNEQFF few TRBV20-1 TRBD2 TRBJ2-1
TGTGCCAGCAGTTGGACTAGCGGACGCCGCTACAATGAGCAGTTCTTC CASSWTSGRRYNEQFF few TRBV12-3/TRBV12-4 TRBD2 TRBJ2-1
TGTGCCAGCAGTTTTAAGTTCAGACACAATTCACCCCTCCACTTT CASSFKFRHNSPLHF many TRBV27 . TRBJ1-6
TGCAGTGCTGCCGGGACAGGCAATTCACCCCTCCACTTT CSAAGTGNSPLHF . TRBV20-1 TRBD1 TRBJ1-6
TGCGCCAGCAGCCAAGATTGGTCAGATAACTATGGCTACACCTTC CASSQDWSDNYGYTF few TRBV4-3 . TRBJ1-2
TGTGCCAGCAGTGGGTCGTGGGAGGTCAACACCGGGGAGCTGTTTTTT CASSGSWEVNTGELFF . TRBV6-2/TRBV6-3 . TRBJ2-2
TGCAGTGTGGTTGGCGGAACAGAGACCCAGTACTTC CSVVGGTETQYF . TRBV20-1 . TRBJ2-5
TGTGCCAGCGACGGACAGGATCAAACTGAAGCTTTCTTT CASDGQDQTEAFF . TRBV12-3/TRBV12-4 TRBD1 TRBJ1-1
TGTGCCAGTAGGTTTTTCCGGGCCGAAATCAGTAGGGCCAAAAACATTCAGTACTTC CASRFFRAEISRAKNIQYF . TRBV2 . TRBJ2-4
TGCGCCAGCAGCTTGACGGCCAGGGCTTCTGGAAACACCATATATTTT CASSLTARASGNTIYF . TRBV5-1 . TRBJ1-3
TGTGCCAGCAGTTTCGACAGCCGGGAGGGGGTGGGCTACACCTTC CASSFDSREGVGYTF many TRBV12-3/TRBV12-4 . TRBJ1-2
TGTGCCAGCACCACATATAGCGACGAGCAGTACTTC CASTTYSDEQYF . TRBV6-2/TRBV6-3 . TRBJ2-7
TGTGCTAGCCAAACAGCGGGACACTACGAGCAGTACTTC CASQTAGHYEQYF . TRBV12-5 . TRBJ2-7
TGCAGTGCTAATCCTAGCGGGAGGAGTGAGCAGTTCTTC CSANPSGRSEQFF few TRBV20-1 TRBD2 TRBJ2-1
TGCGCCAGCAGCCAAGATAGGGGACTAGCGGGAGTTTCCGAGCAGTACTTC CASSQDRGLAGVSEQYF . TRBV4-3 TRBD2 TRBJ2-7
TGCAGTGCTAGACCATGGGGAGATCGGGGCAACTATGGCTACACCTTC CSARPWGDRGNYGYTF many TRBV20-1 . TRBJ1-2
TGTGCCAGCAGCTTGGAATGGAGGTCACCCCTCCACTTT CASSLEWRSPLHF . TRBV5-6 . TRBJ1-6
TGCGCCAGCAGTGATAGGGGACAGCCCTTATTC CASSDRGQPLF few TRBV10-2 TRBD1 TRBJ2-7
TGCGCCAGCAGCTTGTATGTTGTAGGCGGCGGGAACCAAGAGACCCAGTACTTC CASSLYVVGGGNQETQYF . TRBV5-1 . TRBJ2-5
TGTGCCTGGAGTGTACGGGACAGGGCCTCCTACAATGAGCAGTTCTTC CAWSVRDRASYNEQFF . TRBV30 TRBD1 TRBJ2-1
TGTGCCAGCAGCTACGGACAGGGGGCATATGAGCAGTTCTTC CASSYGQGAYEQFF . TRBV9 TRBD1 TRBJ2-1
TGCGCCAGCAAAATTCAGGAGAACACTGAAGCTTTCTTT CASKIQENTEAFF few TRBV5-1 . TRBJ1-1
TGCGCCAGCAGTGAAACGGCTAGCGAAGGGGAGCTGTTTTTT CASSETASEGELFF few TRBV10-2 . TRBJ2-2
TGCAGCGGCGGGACTACCACAGATACGCAGTATTTT CSGGTTTDTQYF few TRBV29-1 TRBD2 TRBJ2-3
TGTGCCAGCAGCGGGACAGGGAGAAACTCTGGAAACACCATATATTTT CASSGTGRNSGNTIYF many TRBV7-9 TRBD1 TRBJ1-3
TGTGCCAGCAGTTGGGACAGAATGAACACTGAAGCTTTCTTT CASSWDRMNTEAFF . TRBV12-3/TRBV12-4 TRBD1 TRBJ1-1
TGTGCCAGCAGCGTAGAGGGGGTTAGGGATACGCAGTATTTT CASSVEGVRDTQYF few TRBV9 . TRBJ2-3
TGCGCCAGCAGCTCACAGGAGACCGGGGAGCTGTTTTTT CASSSQETGELFF few TRBV5-1 . TRBJ2-2
TGTGCCAGCATGGGCGGGACTAGCGGAAAATACGAGCAGTACTTC CASMGGTSGKYEQYF . TRBV4-2 TRBD2 TRBJ2-7
TGCGCCAGCAGCTCGGGCCAGGAGGGGCTAAACATTCAGTACTTC CASSSGQEGLNIQYF few TRBV5-1 . TRBJ2-4
TGCAGCGCTATGACAGGGAGTTCTCGAAACACTGAAGCTTTCTTT CSAMTGSSRNTEAFF few TRBV29-1 TRBD1 TRBJ1-1